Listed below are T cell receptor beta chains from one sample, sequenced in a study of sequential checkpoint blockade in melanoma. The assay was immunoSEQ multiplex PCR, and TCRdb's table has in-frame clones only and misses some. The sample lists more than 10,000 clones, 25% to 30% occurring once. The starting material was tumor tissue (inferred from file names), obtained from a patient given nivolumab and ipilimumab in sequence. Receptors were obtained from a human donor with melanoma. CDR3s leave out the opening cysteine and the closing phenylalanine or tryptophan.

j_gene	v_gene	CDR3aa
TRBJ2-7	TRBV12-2	ASRLGGDTDSEQY
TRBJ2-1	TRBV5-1	ASSLVGTESYNEQF
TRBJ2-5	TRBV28	ASSLADLNGWGIETQY
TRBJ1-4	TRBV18	ASSPPGQGNEKLF
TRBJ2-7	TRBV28	ASSTRLREQY
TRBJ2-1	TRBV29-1	SSGTMYNEQF
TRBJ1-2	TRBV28	ASRFRGPQYGYT
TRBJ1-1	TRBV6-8	ASSYLKETEAF
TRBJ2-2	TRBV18	ASSPPGTVLEYAANTGELF
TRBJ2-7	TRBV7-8	ASSQDRSYEQY
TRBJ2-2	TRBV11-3	ASSLRSGTGELF
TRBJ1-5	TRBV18	ASSPTGPNQPQH
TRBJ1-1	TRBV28	ASSLSRNTEAF
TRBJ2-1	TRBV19	ASSIYKNSYNEQF
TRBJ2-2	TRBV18	ASSPQDATGELF
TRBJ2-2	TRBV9	ASSVASGTGELF
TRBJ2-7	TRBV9	ASSVQPQTGLEEQY
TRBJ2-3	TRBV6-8	ASSYETSGTSTDTQY
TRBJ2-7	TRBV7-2	ASSSGSPGEQY
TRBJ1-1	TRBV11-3	ASSKQGAGITEAF
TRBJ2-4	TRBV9	ASSRGSKNIQY
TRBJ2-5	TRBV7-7	ASSLGSGAQETQY
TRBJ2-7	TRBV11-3	ASSPAATGHYEQY
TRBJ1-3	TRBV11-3	ASKATGVGNTIY
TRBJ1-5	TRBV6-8	ASNPTGSNQPQH
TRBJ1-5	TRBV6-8	ASSYSTGTAYQPQH
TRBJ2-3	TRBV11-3	ASSLDPHLAGEADTQY
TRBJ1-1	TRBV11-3	ASSDRGVRTEAF
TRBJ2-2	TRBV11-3	ASRQTSGRGGGELF
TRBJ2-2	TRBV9	ASSVVGVTGELF
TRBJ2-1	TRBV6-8	ASATSSYNEQF
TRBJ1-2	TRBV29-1	SVEDSGVNYGYT
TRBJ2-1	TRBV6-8	ASSFSGGVDEQF
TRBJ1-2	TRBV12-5	ASTSPTGNGYT
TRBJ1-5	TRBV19	ASSIGGGGQPQH
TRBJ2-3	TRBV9	ASSPEGQRVDTQY
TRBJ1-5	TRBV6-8	AISQGIDQPQH
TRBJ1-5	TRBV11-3	ASSLEWDSNQPQH
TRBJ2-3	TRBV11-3	ASSHDWAGTTDTQY
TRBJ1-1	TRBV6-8	ASTPTEPNTEAF
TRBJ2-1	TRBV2	ASSEETEYNEQF
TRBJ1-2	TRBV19	ASTPGQSNYGYT
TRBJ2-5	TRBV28	ASSFPHTLTALEETQY
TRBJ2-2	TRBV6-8	ASRTDSVNTGELF
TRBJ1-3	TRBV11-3	ASSSRPLRTGNTIY
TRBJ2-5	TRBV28	ASSLMVLQETQY
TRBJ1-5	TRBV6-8	ASSYSTRDMYSNQPQH
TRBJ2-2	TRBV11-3	ASSFQPGGPTGELF